Included here is one T cell receptor (beta chain) sequence, with context. This clone appeared a single time. Its cognate antigen has yet to be identified. The input lacks base qualities; no much larger clone sits a single base away. The data were taken from a study of Tregs in tolerant kidney transplant recipients (dated by TCRdb to the late 2010s). In the study overall: Related donors were used in the transplants with nonmyeloablative bone marrow transplantation, and mixed chimerism was transient in the human trials. The study used TCRbeta sequencing to identify donor-specific regulatory T cells before combined kidney and bone marrow transplantation, then tracked those cells after transplant.

In the paper's terms, the time point label means: blood sample drawn before combined kidney and bone marrow transplant. Unstimulated Tregs (CD4+CD25+CD127-), CD4+ non-Tregs (CD4+CD25-), CD4 and CD8 cells were FACS-sorted from thawed PBMCs. Prior to Treg sorting, thawed PBMCs were rested overnight with 200 IU/ml IL-2 at 37 degrees C. A few combined kidney and bone marrow transplant recipients from the ITN036ST trial were included as patients, and samples were available only from these trial subjects. Healthy control blood was processed to PBMCs with a Ficoll density gradient and then cryopreserved, whereas patient PBMCs were collected both before and after transplant. For TCRbeta CDR3 sequencing, genomic DNA from the sorted cells was extracted using the QIAGEN DNeasy Blood and Tissue Kit. High-throughput TCRbeta CDR3 sequencing was carried out commercially through immunoSEQ, with PCR amplification with bias correction and internal controls included. The study's own analysis went as follows. Unique productive TCRbeta sequences were defined by CDR3 nucleotide sequence when primers matched and otherwise by CDR3 amino acid sequence together with Vbeta and Jbeta genes. As a correction for sorting error, sequences shared between sorted populations at a frequency ratio of 2:1 or less were discarded, and the remaining shared sequences were assigned to the higher population. Sequences were defined as donor-reactive when expanded at least 5-fold in CFSE-low cells versus unstimulated cells and present at a frequency of at least 0.01% in CFSE-low cells. Repertoire divergence was quantified by Jensen-Shannon divergence using the top 100 TCRbeta sequences ranked by frequency. For samples with multiple sequencing runs, sorting error was corrected separately for each run before the runs were pooled. The immuneACCESS repertoire file appears here via TCRdb, limited to in-frame rearrangements. These files lack a portion of the clones; in checked studies, under half of the deficit traces to unresolved V genes, and the cause of the others is not known. Clonal size and the V and J genes are those of that table, whereas D and trimming came from the DNA. This sample is represented by over 50,000 clones; approximately 85% of them were singletons. The top ten clonotypes cover 2.1% of the sample.

What the research found in general, with its limitations: PCR primers changed over time for some patients, so nucleotide-level comparison across those patients' samples was not possible. Biological reproducibility was not directly addressed, though technical replication error appeared minimal. In tolerant patients, the expansion of donor-specific Tregs was greater than global Treg expansion, suggesting that the expansion was antigen-driven rather than nonspecific. Because the study included only a small number of patients, the results must be confirmed in larger populations and under other immunosuppression protocols. Expanding Tregs with activated donor B cells appeared to identify the most biologically relevant and donor-specific TCRbeta repertoire.

The TCR sequence derives from a human donor who received a combined kidney and bone marrow transplant. The material sequenced was Tregs from blood, taken before the transplant.

The nucleotides read TGTGCCAGCAGCTTGGGAGGGACCAATCAGCCCCAGCATTTT. The resulting protein is CASSLGGTNQPQHF. Rearrangement joined TRBV5-6 to TRBJ1-5; TRBD1 might be the D gene, on 5 matching bases. Per the germline V gene, SGHDT is the CDR1 and YYEEEE is the CDR2. Including cysteine and phenylalanine, the CDR3 has 14 amino acids. Only CDR3 DNA is held: 42 bases, read in frame from base 1. V is shortened by 0 bases, J by 3 bases, and the region joining them spans 7 bases.